The 6 T cell receptor beta chains below come from one sample, sequenced in a study of blood T cell repertoires in COVID-19. This table comes from immunoSEQ multiplex PCR, and its TCRdb copy is limited to in-frame clones, with some not included. This sample has about 120,000 clones, with 75% to 90% found just once. The sequenced sample was peripheral blood. These receptors were taken from a man between 65 and 85 years old with active or convalescent COVID-19.

The chain recombines TRBV11-3 with TRBJ2-1; D is unresolved. Germline CDR1 reads SGHNT; CDR2 reads YENEEA. Deletions cut 6 bases from V and 1 base from J, with 10 bases between. The CDR3 consists of 14 residues. DNA for the CDR3: TGTGCCAGCAGTCCTCTCGGGTCCTACAATGAGCAGTTCTTC. Encoded protein: CASSPLGSYNEQFF.

This clone was seen only a few times. The V and J genes are TRBV12-3 or TRBV12-4 and TRBJ1-5; no reliable D call. V lost 6 bases and J 7 bases, leaving 13 bases between the germline ends. There are 13 residues in the CDR3. The CDR3 spells CASSRVQMQPQHF. The CDR3 DNA reads as TGTGCCAGCAGCCGAGTACAGATGCAGCCCCAGCATTTT.

The rearrangement uses TRBV3-1 (or the pseudogene TRBV3-2) and TRBJ2-7, with 7 bases fitting TRBD1. CDR3 size: 14 residues. Germline V lookup: CDR1 LGHDT, CDR2 YNNKEL (reference sequence). Germline trimming cut 3 bases from V and 6 bases from J; bases unmatched to any gene: 8. CDR3 DNA: TGTGCCAGCAGCCATTCCGGGACAGCGCGCGAGCAGTACTTC. This sequence encodes CASSHSGTAREQYF.

This chain's CDR3 is CASSPRGHPNQPQHF. The CDR3 DNA is TGTGCCAGCAGCCCCCGAGGGCACCCTAATCAGCCCCAGCATTTT. J is TRBJ1-5 and V is TRBV11-2; no clear D gene. The length of the CDR3 is 15 residues. The V and J ends lost 5 bases and 4 bases respectively, with 15 bases between them. CDR1 is SGHAT and CDR2 is FQNNGV in the germline V gene.

This chain connects TRBV24-1 to TRBJ2-5, with D possibly TRBD1 on 6 matching bases. Germline assignment: CDR1 KGHDR and CDR2 SFDVKD. V was clipped by 1 base and J by 1 base, with 12 bases between them. The CDR3 is made up of 16 amino acids. CDR3 in amino acids: CATSDFSPDSQETQYF. CDR3 DNA: TGTGCCACCAGTGATTTTTCCCCGGACAGCCAAGAGACCCAGTACTTC.

The chain is built from TRBV7-2 and TRBJ2-1; the match to TRBD1 covers 11 bases. This CDR3 is 15 amino acids long. V trimming: 5 bases; J trimming: 3 bases; junction bases outside the gene matches: 3. CDR1 is SGHTA and CDR2 is FQGNSA in the germline V gene. The CDR3, as DNA: TGTGCCAGCAGCCGGACAGGGGGCGGCTACAATGAGCAGTTCTTC. Protein: CASSRTGGGYNEQFF.